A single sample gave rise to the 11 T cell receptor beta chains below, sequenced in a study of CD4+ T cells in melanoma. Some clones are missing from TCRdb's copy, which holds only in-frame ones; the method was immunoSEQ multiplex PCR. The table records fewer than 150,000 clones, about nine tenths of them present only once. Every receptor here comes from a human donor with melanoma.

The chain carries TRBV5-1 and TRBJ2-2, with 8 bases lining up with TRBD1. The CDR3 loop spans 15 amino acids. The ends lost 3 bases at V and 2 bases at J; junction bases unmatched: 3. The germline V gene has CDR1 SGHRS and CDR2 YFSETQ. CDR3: CASSWTGPNTGELFF. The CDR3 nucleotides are TGCGCCAGCAGCTGGACAGGGCCCAACACCGGGGAGCTGTTTTTT. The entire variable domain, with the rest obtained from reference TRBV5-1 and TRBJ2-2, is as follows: KAGVTQTPRYLIKTRGQQVTLSCSPISGHRSVSWYQQTPGQGLQFLFEYFSETQRNKGNFPGRFSGRQFSNSRSEMNVSTLELGDSALYLCASSWTGPNTGELFFGEGSRLTVL.

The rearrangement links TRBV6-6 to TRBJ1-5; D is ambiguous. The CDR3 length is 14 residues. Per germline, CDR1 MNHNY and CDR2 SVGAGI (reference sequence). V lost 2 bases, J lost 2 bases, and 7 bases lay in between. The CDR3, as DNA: TGTGCCAGCAGTTACCGCGGGGGCAATCAGCCCCAGCATTTT. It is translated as CASSYRGGNQPQHF.

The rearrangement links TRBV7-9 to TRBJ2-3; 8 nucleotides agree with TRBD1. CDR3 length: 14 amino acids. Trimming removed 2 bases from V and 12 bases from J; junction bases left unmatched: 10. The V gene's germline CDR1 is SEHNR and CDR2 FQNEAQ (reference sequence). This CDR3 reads CASSLSPGTGYQYF. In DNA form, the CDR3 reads TGTGCCAGCAGCTTATCCCCCGGGACAGGCTATCAGTATTTT.

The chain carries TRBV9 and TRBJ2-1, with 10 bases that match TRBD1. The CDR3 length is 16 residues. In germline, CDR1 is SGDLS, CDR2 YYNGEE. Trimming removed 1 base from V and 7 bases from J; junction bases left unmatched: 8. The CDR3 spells CASSVREGQGQNEQFF. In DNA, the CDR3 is TGTGCCAGCAGCGTAAGAGAGGGACAGGGGCAGAATGAGCAGTTCTTC.

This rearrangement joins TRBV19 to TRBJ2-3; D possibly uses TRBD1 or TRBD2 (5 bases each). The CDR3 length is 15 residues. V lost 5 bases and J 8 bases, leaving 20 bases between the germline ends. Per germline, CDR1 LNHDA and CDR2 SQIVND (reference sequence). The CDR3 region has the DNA TGTGCCAGTAGTCCCGGGACGGGCGCCTCAGCTACGCAGTATTTT. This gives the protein CASSPGTGASATQYF.

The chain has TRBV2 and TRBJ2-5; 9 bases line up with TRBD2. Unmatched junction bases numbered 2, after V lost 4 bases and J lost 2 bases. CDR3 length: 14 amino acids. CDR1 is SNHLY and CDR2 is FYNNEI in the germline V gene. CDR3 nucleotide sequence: TGTGCCAGCAGTGGGCGGGGGGGGCAAGAGACCCAGTACTTC. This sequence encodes CASSGRGGQETQYF.

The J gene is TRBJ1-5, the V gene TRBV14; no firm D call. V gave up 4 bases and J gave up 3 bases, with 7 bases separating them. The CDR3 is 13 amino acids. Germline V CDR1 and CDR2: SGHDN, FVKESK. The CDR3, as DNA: TGTGCCAGCAGCCCTGGACTCAATCAGCCCCAGCATTTT. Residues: CASSPGLNQPQHF. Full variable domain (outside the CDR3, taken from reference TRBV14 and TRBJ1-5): EAGVTQFPSHSVIEKGQTVTLRCDPISGHDNLYWYRRVMGKEIKFLLHFVKESKQDESGMPNNRFLAERTGGTYSTLKVQPAELEDSGVYFCASSPGLNQPQHFGDGTRLSIL.

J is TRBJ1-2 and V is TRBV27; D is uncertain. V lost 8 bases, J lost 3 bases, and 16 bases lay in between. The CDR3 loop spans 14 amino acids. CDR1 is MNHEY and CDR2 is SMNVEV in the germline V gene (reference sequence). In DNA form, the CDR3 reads TGTGCCAGCGGGCGGGGTCCGTCCTACTATGGCTACACCTTC. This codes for CASGRGPSYYGYTF.

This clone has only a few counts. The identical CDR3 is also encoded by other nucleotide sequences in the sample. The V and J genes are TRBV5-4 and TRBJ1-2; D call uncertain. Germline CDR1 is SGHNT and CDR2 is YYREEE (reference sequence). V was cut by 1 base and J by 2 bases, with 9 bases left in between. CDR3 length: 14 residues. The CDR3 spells CASSLRGYNYGYTF. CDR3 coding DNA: TGTGCCAGCAGCTTGCGAGGGTACAACTATGGCTACACCTTC.

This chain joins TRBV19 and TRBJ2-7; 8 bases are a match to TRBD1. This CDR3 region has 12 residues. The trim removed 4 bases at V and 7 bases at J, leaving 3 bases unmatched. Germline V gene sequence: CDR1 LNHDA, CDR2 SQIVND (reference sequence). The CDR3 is CASSKDREEQYF. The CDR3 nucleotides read TGTGCCAGTAGTAAGGACAGGGAGGAGCAGTACTTC.

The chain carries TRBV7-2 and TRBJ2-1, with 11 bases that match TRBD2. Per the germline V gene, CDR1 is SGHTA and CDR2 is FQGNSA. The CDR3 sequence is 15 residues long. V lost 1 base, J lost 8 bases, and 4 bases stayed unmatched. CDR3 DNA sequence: TGTGCCAGCAGCTTAGTAGCGGGGGGGTTGTATGAGCAGTTCTTC. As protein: CASSLVAGGLYEQFF.